The next 24 T cell receptor beta chains were all read from a single sample in a study of response to subunit inactivated influenza vaccine. TCRdb passed the RT-PCR reads through MiXCR, listing each CDR3 protein once. The table has 800,000 to 1,000,000 distinct CDR3 sequences, 21% seen once; the top ten hold about 9.4%. The sequenced sample was PBMCs from blood, obtained about 5 days after vaccination. The receptors shown here come from a middle-aged man who received an inactivated influenza vaccine.

This clonotype was observed many times. The rearrangement links TRBV7-2 to TRBJ2-4; D possibly uses TRBD1 or TRBD2 (6 bases each). The CDR3 extends over 16 amino acids. Germline V gives CDR1 SGHTA, CDR2 FQGNSA. Trimming removed 2 bases from V and 5 bases from J, with 16 bases in between. The CDR3 bases are TGTGCCAGCAGCTTACCAAGGGGGGTAGTGCAAAACATTCAGTACTTC. Encoded protein: CASSLPRGVVQNIQYF.

In this sample, this clonotype turned up many times. This chain connects TRBV28 to TRBJ1-1; no definite D call. Germline V gene lookup returns CDR1 MDHEN and CDR2 SYDVKM. The CDR3 extends over 13 amino acids. Trimming took 2 bases from V and 1 from J, leaving 5 bases between them. The DNA of the CDR3 is TGTGCCAGCAGTTTACGAGGGAACACTGAAGCTTTCTTT. Translating gives CASSLRGNTEAFF.

Many counts were recorded for this clonotype. This rearrangement joins TRBV11-2 to TRBJ2-3; D is ambiguous. Germline V lookup: CDR1 SGHAT, CDR2 FQNNGV. The CDR3 is 12 residues long. Trimming stripped 0 bases from V and 5 bases from J, with 3 bases between. CDR3 DNA sequence: TGTGCCAGCAGCTTAGAGATAGATACGCAGTATTTT. Protein: CASSLEIDTQYF.

This clonotype is a singleton in its sample. The CDR3 reads CASRVLSNTEAFF. The CDR3 DNA is TGTGCCAGTAGGGTTCTTAGTAACACTGAAGCTTTCTTT. The chain has TRBV19 and TRBJ1-1; no clear D. CDR3 length: 13 amino acids. The V end was cut by 6 bases, the J end by 2 bases, with 10 bases between. Germline V CDR1 and CDR2: LNHDA, SQIVND (reference sequence).

This chain joins TRBV12-3 or TRBV12-4 and TRBJ2-3; D remains unclear. The CDR3 length is 16 residues. Deletions cut 3 bases from V and 2 bases from J, with 15 bases between. As DNA, the CDR3 is TGTGCCAGCAGTTTGGGTCTGGGTACCGCCACAGATACGCAGTATTTT. Translated, it gives CASSLGLGTATDTQYF.

V gene TRBV5-1 combines with J gene TRBJ1-1; D may be TRBD1 (5 bases). CDR1 and CDR2 from the germline V gene are SGHRS and YFSETQ. The CDR3 covers 15 residues. V was trimmed by 0 bases and J by 5 bases, leaving 14 bases between them. The CDR3, as DNA: TGCGCCAGCAGCTTGGCGGGACGGAGCGGGACTGAAGCTTTCTTT. Translated: CASSLAGRSGTEAFF. Drawing the rest from reference TRBV5-1 and TRBJ1-1, the complete variable domain is KAGVTQTPRYLIKTRGQQVTLSCSPISGHRSVSWYQQTPGQGLQFLFEYFSETQRNKGNFPGRFSGRQFSNSRSEMNVSTLELGDSALYLCASSLAGRSGTEAFFGQGTRLTVV.

This chain uses TRBV5-1 with TRBJ2-1; 11 bases map to TRBD2. The CDR3 is 16 residues long. J lost 7 bases, V lost 1 base, and 7 bases had no gene match. Germline-derived CDR1 and CDR2 are SGHRS and YFSETQ. The CDR3 nucleotides are TGCGCCAGCAGCTTGTTCGGGACTAGCGGAACTAATGAGCAGTTCTTC. This sequence encodes CASSLFGTSGTNEQFF.

The chain employs TRBV30 and TRBJ2-3; TRBD2 matches at 9 bases. The CDR3 runs 15 residues. The V gene end was trimmed by 7 bases and the J gene end by 1 base; junction bases not matched to a gene: 9. Germline V CDR1 and CDR2: GTSNPN, SVGIG (reference sequence). DNA for the CDR3: TGTGCCTCAGATAGGGCTAGCGGGGGCACAGATACGCAGTATTTT. This sequence encodes CASDRASGGTDTQYF.

This clonotype was found many times. The chain carries TRBV20-1 and TRBJ1-6; a possible D gene is TRBD1 (6 bases). The CDR3 extends over 12 amino acids. Germline-derived CDR1 and CDR2 are DFQATT and SNEGSKA (reference sequence). V was clipped by 5 bases and J by 10 bases, with 12 bases between them. The CDR3: CSAPEGDSPLHF. In DNA, the CDR3 is TGCAGTGCTCCCGAGGGGGACTCACCCCTCCACTTT.

This clonotype occurred a few times. As DNA, the CDR3 is TGTGCCACCAGTGATTATGGGACTAGCGGCTCAGATACGCAGTATTTT. It is translated as CATSDYGTSGSDTQYF. The chain recombines TRBV24-1 with TRBJ2-3; 11 nucleotides align to TRBD2. The V and J ends lost 2 bases and 4 bases, in that order; junction bases with no gene match: 4. CDR3 length: 16 residues. Germline CDR1 and CDR2: KGHDR and SFDVKD.

This clonotype came up a few times. The chain is built from TRBV6-2 or TRBV6-3 and TRBJ1-5; no firm D call. The V gene lost 6 bases and the J gene lost 9 bases, with 12 bases spanning the gap. CDR1 and CDR2 from the germline V gene are MNHEY and SVGEGT. This CDR3 spans 12 amino acids. The CDR3 coding sequence is TGTGCCAGCAGCTTGAGCACTCGGCCCCAGCATTTT. Its translation is CASSLSTRPQHF.

This chain joins TRBV28 and TRBJ2-1, with 7 bases identical to TRBD2. V lost 3 bases, J lost 9 bases, and 8 bases stayed unmatched. Germline CDR1 and CDR2: MDHEN and SYDVKM. This CDR3 contains 14 residues. The DNA for the CDR3 is TGTGCCAGCAGTTTGACTAGCAAGGGGCTTGAGCAGTTCTTC. Protein: CASSLTSKGLEQFF.

This clonotype turned up a few times. This chain connects TRBV12-3 or TRBV12-4 to TRBJ2-2, with 11 bases that match TRBD2. This CDR3 contains 16 residues. V lost 6 bases, J lost 3 bases, and 6 bases stayed unmatched. CDR3 protein: CASRPGLAAYTGELFF. CDR3 nucleotide sequence: TGTGCCAGCAGGCCGGGACTAGCGGCCTACACCGGGGAGCTGTTTTTT.

The chain combines TRBV18 with TRBJ1-1; tentatively, D is TRBD1 (6 bases). With 3 bases removed from V and 0 bases from J, the gap between germline ends came to 17 bases. This CDR3 has 17 amino acids. The germline V gene encodes CDR1 KGHSH and CDR2 LQKENI. The CDR3 loop is CASSPTTGGFMNTEAFF. Written as DNA, the CDR3 is TGTGCCAGCTCACCTACGACAGGAGGATTTATGAACACTGAAGCTTTCTTT.

In its sample, this clonotype was seen a few times. J is TRBJ2-4 and V is TRBV11-2; D call uncertain. The V and J ends lost 8 bases and 0 bases respectively, with 8 bases between them. The CDR3 sequence is 13 residues long. Per germline, CDR1 SGHAT and CDR2 FQNNGV. The CDR3 sequence: CASLSLAKNIQYF. The CDR3 coding sequence is TGTGCCAGCTTGTCGCTAGCCAAAAACATTCAGTACTTC.

V gene TRBV12-3 or TRBV12-4 combines with J gene TRBJ2-7; 11 bases agree with TRBD1. Trimming took 6 bases from V and 7 from J; bases not matched to a gene: 11. The CDR3 totals 15 residues. CDR3 nucleotide sequence: TGTGCCAGCAGCGTCTCCGGGACAGGGGGTGGGGAGCAGTACTTC. Its translation: CASSVSGTGGGEQYF.

This clonotype was detected a few times. V gene TRBV27 combines with J gene TRBJ2-3; 7 bases line up with TRBD2. Trimming cost V 2 bases and J 3 bases; bases outside gene matches: 5. The length of the CDR3 is 15 residues. CDR1 and CDR2 from the germline V gene are MNHEY and SMNVEV (reference sequence). Here the CDR3 DNA reads TGTGCCAGCAGTTTAAGGGGAGGGTATACAGATACGCAGTATTTT. This sequence encodes CASSLRGGYTDTQYF.

The CDR3 loop reads CSARDTSGGANTGELFF. In nucleotides, the CDR3 is TGCAGTGCTAGAGATACTAGCGGGGGGGCTAACACCGGGGAGCTGTTTTTT. The rearrangement links TRBV20-1 to TRBJ2-2; 13 bases match TRBD2. The ends lost 0 bases at V and 2 bases at J; junction bases unmatched: 3. Germline CDR1 reads DFQATT; CDR2 reads SNEGSKA (reference sequence). The CDR3 spans 17 residues.

This chain links TRBV2 with TRBJ2-3; D uncertain. The CDR3 sequence is 13 residues long. V lost 5 bases to trimming and J lost 2 bases, with 8 bases between them. Germline V gives CDR1 SNHLY, CDR2 FYNNEI. CDR3 sequence: CASSTGLTDTQYF. The CDR3 region has the DNA TGTGCCAGCAGTACTGGGCTCACAGATACGCAGTATTTT. Complete variable domain (other parts from reference TRBV2 and TRBJ2-3): EPEVTQTPSHQVTQMGQEVILRCVPISNHLYFYWYRQILGQKVEFLVSFYNNEISEKSEIFDDQFSVERPDGSNFTLKIRSTKLEDSAMYFCASSTGLTDTQYFGPGTRLTVL.

The V and J genes are TRBV18 and TRBJ2-3; 8 bases map to TRBD2. The length of the CDR3 is 18 residues. V was clipped by 0 bases and J by 0 bases; unmatched bases: 8. The germline V gene has CDR1 KGHSH and CDR2 LQKENI. CDR3 sequence: CASSPPRSGGPSTDTQYF. Here the CDR3 DNA reads TGTGCCAGCTCACCACCGAGGAGCGGGGGACCCAGCACAGATACGCAGTATTTT.

This clonotype was observed a few times. The chain combines TRBV6-2 or TRBV6-3 with TRBJ1-5; unclear D gene. The CDR3 is 12 amino acids. Deletions cut 2 bases from V and 9 bases from J, with 8 bases between. Germline V CDR1 and CDR2: MNHEY, SVGEGT. The CDR3 reads CASSYPGPPQHF. The CDR3 nucleotides read TGTGCCAGCAGTTACCCCGGACCGCCCCAGCATTTT.

This clonotype has only a few counts. This chain joins TRBV20-1 and TRBJ2-1, with TRBD1 as a possible D gene (5 bases). V lost 6 bases and J lost 6, with 9 bases in between. The CDR3 runs 11 residues. Per germline, CDR1 DFQATT and CDR2 SNEGSKA (reference sequence). The CDR3 DNA reads as TGCAGTGCCCTGACAGTCAATGAGCAGTTCTTC. This sequence encodes CSALTVNEQFF.

The chain couples TRBV7-9 to TRBJ2-3, with TRBD1 matching over 7 bases. Germline V lookup: CDR1 SEHNR, CDR2 FQNEAQ (reference sequence). Trimming removed 2 bases from V and 1 base from J; junction bases left unmatched: 6. The length of the CDR3 is 16 residues. The CDR3 sequence: CASSLRQGIGTDTQYF. The CDR3 nucleotides are TGTGCCAGCAGCTTAAGACAGGGTATCGGCACAGATACGCAGTATTTT.

A note on this clonotype: The germline gene is not matched at one end of the junction; a read error may be the cause. J is TRBJ1-5 and V is TRBV7-8; TRBD1 aligns across 7 bases. The length of the CDR3 is 16 residues. CDR1 is SGHVS, CDR2 FQNEAQ, per germline. The CDR3 coding sequence is TGTGCCATCAGCCCAGCGGGACAGTATAGCAATCAGCCCCAGCATTTT. Translated: CAISPAGQYSNQPQHF.